The table lists the clone carrying this TCR beta chain with many counts. As yet, its antigen is unknown. The data stem from a study of Graves' ophthalmopathy and Graves' hyperthyroidism. Points from the study as a whole: Blood also held most thyroid clonotypes expanded above 0.001 frequency.

The study amplified TCR beta CDR3 regions using RNA transcripts. Scientists carried out first-round RT-PCR using HTBI primers and then a second-round multiplex PCR. TCRdb reprocessed the multiplex PCR reads with MiXCR, giving one entry per CDR3 protein. The repertoire holds about 400,000 distinct CDR3 sequences, roughly 21% seen once, with 2.5% to 3% in the top ten. Sequencing used peripheral blood. This clonotype was sampled from a woman in her late teens or twenties with stable Graves' hyperthyroidism.

For the CDR3, the DNA is TGTGCCAGCAGCCGACATGGGACACAAGAGACCCAGTACTTC. Its translation: CASSRHGTQETQYF. The chain employs TRBV28 and TRBJ2-5; a weak D match, TRBD1 (6 bases). The CDR3 contains 14 residues. With 6 bases removed from V and 2 bases from J, the gap between germline ends came to 13 bases. Germline CDR1 and CDR2: MDHEN and SYDVKM.